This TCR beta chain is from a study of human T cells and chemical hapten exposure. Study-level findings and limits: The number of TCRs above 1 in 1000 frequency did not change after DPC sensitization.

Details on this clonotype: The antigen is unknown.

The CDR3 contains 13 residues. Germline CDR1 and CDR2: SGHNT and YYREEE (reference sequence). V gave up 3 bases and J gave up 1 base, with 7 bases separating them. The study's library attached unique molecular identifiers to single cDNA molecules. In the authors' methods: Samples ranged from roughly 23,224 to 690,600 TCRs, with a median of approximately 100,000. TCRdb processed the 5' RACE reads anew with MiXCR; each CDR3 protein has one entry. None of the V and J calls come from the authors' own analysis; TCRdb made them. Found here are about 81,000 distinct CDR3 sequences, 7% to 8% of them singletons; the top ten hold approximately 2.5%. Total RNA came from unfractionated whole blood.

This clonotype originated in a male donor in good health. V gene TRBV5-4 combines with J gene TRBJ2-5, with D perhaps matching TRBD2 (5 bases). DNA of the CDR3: TGTGCCAGCAGCTACCGGGGCCAAGAGACCCAGTACTTC. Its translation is CASSYRGQETQYF.